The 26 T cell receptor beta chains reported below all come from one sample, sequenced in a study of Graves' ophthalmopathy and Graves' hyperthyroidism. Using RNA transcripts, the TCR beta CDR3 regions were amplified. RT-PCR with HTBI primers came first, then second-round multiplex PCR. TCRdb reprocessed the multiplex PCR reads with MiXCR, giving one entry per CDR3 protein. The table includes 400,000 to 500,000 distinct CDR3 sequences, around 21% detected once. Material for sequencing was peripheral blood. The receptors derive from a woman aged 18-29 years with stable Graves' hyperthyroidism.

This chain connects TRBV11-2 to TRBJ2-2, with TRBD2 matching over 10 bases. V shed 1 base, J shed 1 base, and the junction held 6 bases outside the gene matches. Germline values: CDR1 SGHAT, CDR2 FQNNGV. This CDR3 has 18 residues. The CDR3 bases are TGTGCCAGCAGCTTAGGTCGAGGACTAGCGGTGAACACCGGGGAGCTGTTTTTT. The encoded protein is CASSLGRGLAVNTGELFF.

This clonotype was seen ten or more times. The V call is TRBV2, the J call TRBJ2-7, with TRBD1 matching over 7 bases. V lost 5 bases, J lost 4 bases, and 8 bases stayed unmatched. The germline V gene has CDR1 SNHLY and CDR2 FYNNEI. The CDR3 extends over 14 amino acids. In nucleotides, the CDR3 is TGTGCCAGCAGTCAGGGGGTTCGTAGTTACGAGCAGTACTTC. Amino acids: CASSQGVRSYEQYF. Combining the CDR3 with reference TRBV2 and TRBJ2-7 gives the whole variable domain EPEVTQTPSHQVTQMGQEVILRCVPISNHLYFYWYRQILGQKVEFLVSFYNNEISEKSEIFDDQFSVERPDGSNFTLKIRSTKLEDSAMYFCASSQGVRSYEQYFGPGTRLTVT.

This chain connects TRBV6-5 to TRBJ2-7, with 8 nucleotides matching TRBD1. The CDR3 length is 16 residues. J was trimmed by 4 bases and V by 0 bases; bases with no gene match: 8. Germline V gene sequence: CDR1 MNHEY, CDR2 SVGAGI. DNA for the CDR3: TGTGCCAGCAGTTACTCGACCCGGACAGGGCGTTACGAGCAGTACTTC. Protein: CASSYSTRTGRYEQYF.

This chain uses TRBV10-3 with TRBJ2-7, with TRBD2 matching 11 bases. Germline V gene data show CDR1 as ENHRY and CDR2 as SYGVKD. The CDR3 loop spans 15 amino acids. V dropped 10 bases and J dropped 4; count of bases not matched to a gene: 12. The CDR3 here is CASRESLAGVYEQYF. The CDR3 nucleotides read TGTGCCAGCAGGGAGTCACTAGCGGGAGTTTACGAGCAGTACTTC.

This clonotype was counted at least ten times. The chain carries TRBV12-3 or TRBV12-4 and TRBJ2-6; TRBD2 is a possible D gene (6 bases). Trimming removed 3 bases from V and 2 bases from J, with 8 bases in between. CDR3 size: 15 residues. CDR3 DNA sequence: TGTGCCAGCAGTTTTTCGGGGGCTGGGGCCAACGTCCTGACTTTC. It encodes CASSFSGAGANVLTF.

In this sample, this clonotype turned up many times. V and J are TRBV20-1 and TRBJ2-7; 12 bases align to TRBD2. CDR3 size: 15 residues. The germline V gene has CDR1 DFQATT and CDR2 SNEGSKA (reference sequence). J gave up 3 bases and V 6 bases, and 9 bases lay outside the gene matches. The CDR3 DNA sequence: TGCAGTGCCATCGGACTAGCGGGACTTCGCTACGAGCAGTACTTC. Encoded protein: CSAIGLAGLRYEQYF.

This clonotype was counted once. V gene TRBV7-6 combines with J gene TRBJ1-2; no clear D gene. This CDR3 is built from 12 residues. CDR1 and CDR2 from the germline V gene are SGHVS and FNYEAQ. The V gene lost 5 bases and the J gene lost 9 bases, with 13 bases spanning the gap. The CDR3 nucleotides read TGTGCCAGCAGCGGCCTAAGCGATAGCTACACCTTC. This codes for CASSGLSDSYTF.

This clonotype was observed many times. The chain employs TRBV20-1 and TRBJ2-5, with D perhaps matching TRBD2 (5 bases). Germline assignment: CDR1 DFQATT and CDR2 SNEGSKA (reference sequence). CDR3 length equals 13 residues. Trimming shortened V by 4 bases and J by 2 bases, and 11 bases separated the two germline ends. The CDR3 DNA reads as TGCAGTGCTATGGGTCGCGGGCAAGAGACCCAGTACTTC. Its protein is CSAMGRGQETQYF.

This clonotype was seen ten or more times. The CDR3 here is CASSRGWASGGLETQYF. The CDR3 DNA reads TGTGCCAGCAGTCGAGGGTGGGCTAGCGGGGGTCTAGAGACCCAGTACTTC. The chain couples TRBV7-8 to TRBJ2-5; 10 bases match TRBD2. This CDR3 spans 17 amino acids. V lost 6 bases to trimming and J lost 4 bases; unmatched junction nucleotides: 14. Looked up from germline, CDR1 is SGHVS and CDR2 is FQNEAQ.

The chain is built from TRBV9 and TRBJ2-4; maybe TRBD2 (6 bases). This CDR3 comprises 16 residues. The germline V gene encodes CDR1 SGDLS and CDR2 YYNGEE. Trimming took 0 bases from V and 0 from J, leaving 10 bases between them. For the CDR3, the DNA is TGTGCCAGCAGCGTAGATCCGGGAGTAGCCAAAAACATTCAGTACTTC. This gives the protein CASSVDPGVAKNIQYF.

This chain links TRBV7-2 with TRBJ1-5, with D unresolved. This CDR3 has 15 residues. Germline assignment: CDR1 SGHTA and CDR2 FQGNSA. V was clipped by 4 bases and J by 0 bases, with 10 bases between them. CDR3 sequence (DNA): TGTGCCAGCAGCTGGCAGGCGTATAGCAATCAGCCCCAGCATTTT. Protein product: CASSWQAYSNQPQHF.

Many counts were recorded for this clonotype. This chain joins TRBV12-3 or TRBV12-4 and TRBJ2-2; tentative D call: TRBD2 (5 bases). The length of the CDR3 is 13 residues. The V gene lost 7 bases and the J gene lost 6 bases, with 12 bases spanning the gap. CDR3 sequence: CASTHGGPGELFF. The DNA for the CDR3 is TGTGCCAGCACCCACGGAGGTCCCGGGGAGCTGTTTTTT.

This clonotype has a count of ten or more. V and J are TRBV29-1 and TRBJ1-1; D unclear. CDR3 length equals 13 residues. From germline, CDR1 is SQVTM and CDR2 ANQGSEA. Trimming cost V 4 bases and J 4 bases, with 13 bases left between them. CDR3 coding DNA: TGCAGCGTTGTAGGCGTGTTGCGCACTGAAGCTTTCTTT. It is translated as CSVVGVLRTEAFF.

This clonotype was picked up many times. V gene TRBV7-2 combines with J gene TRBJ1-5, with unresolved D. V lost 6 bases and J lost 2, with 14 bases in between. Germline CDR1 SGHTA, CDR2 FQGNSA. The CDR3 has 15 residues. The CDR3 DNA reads TGTGCCAGCAGTCAAAGAAGGGCCCGCAATCAGCCCCAGCATTTT. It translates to CASSQRRARNQPQHF. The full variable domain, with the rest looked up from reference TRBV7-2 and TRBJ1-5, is GAGVSQSPSNKVTEKGKDVELRCDPISGHTALYWYRQSLGQGLEFLIYFQGNSAPDKSGLPSDRFSAERTGGSVSTLTIQRTQQEDSAVYLCASSQRRARNQPQHFGDGTRLSIL.

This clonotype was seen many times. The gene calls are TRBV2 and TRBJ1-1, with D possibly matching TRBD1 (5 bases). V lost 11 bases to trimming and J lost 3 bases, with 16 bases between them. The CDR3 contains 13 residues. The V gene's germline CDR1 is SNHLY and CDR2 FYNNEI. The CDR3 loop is CAGTQGEDTEAFF. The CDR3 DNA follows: TGTGCCGGGACCCAAGGGGAAGACACTGAAGCTTTCTTT.

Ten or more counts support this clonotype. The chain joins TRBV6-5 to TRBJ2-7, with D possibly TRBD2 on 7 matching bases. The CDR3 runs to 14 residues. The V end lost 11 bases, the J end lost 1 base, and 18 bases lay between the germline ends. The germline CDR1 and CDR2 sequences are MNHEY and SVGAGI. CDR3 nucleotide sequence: TGTGCCTCGGCTCGGGGGAGGGGGTCCTACGAGCAGTACTTC. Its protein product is CASARGRGSYEQYF.

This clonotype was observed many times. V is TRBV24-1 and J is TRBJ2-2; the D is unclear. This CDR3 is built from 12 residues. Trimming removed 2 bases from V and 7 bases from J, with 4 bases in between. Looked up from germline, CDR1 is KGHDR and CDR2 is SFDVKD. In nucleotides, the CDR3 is TGTGCCACCAGTGATTACGTCGGGGAGCTGTTTTTT. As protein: CATSDYVGELFF.

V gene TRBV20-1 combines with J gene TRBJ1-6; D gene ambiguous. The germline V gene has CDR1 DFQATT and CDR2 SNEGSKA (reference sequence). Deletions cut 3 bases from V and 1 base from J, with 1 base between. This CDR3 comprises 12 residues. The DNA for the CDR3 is TGCAGTGCTAGGTCCTATAATTCACCCCTCCACTTT. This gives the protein CSARSYNSPLHF.

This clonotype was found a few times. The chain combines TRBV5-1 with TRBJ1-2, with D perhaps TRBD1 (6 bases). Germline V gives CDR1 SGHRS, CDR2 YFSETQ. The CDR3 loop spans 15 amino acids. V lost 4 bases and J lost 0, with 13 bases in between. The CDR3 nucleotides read TGCGCCAGCAGCGATGGACAGCCTTCTAACTATGGCTACACCTTC. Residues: CASSDGQPSNYGYTF.

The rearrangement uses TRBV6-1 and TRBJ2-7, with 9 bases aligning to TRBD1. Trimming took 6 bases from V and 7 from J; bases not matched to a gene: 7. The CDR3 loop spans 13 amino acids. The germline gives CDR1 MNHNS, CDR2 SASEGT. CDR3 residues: CASRGTGSNEQYF. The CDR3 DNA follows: TGTGCCAGCAGGGGGACAGGGAGTAATGAGCAGTACTTC.

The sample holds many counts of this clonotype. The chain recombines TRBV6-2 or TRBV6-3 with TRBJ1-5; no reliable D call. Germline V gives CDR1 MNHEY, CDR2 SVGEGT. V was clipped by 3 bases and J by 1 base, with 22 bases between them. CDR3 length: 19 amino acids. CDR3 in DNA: TGTGCCAGCAGTTATTCTTTGGGCAGCTCTCGGGTGAGCAATCAGCCCCAGCATTTT. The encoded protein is CASSYSLGSSRVSNQPQHF.

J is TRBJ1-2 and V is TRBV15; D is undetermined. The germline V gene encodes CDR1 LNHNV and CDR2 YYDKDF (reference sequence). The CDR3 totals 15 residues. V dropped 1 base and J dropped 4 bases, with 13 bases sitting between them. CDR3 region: CATSRGRDWGYGYTF. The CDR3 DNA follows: TGTGCCACCAGCAGAGGAAGGGATTGGGGCTATGGCTACACCTTC.

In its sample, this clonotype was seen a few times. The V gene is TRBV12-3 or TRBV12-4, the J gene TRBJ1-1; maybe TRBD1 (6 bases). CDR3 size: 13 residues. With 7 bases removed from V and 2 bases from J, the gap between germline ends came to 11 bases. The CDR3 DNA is TGTGCCAGCATCCTGGACAGCAACACTGAAGCTTTCTTT. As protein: CASILDSNTEAFF.

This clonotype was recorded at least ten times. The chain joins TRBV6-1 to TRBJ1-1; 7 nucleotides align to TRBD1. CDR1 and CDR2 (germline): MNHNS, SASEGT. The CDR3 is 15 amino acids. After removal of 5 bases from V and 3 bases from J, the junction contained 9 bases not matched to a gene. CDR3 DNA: TGTGCCAGCAGTCCTCAAGGGGGCGGCCACACTGAAGCTTTCTTT. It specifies CASSPQGGGHTEAFF.

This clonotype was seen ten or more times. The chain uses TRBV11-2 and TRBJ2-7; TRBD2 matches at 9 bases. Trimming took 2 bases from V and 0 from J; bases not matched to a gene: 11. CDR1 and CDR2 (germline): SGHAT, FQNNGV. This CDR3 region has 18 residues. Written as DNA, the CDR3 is TGTGCCAGCAGCTTATGGGGTACTAGCGGGCCTATCTCCTACGAGCAGTACTTC. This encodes CASSLWGTSGPISYEQYF.

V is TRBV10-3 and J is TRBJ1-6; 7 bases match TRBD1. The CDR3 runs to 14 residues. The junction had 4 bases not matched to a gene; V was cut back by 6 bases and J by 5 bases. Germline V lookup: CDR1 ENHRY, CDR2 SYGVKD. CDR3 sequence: CAISRDSDNSPLHF. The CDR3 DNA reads TGTGCCATCAGCCGGGACAGCGATAATTCACCCCTCCACTTT.